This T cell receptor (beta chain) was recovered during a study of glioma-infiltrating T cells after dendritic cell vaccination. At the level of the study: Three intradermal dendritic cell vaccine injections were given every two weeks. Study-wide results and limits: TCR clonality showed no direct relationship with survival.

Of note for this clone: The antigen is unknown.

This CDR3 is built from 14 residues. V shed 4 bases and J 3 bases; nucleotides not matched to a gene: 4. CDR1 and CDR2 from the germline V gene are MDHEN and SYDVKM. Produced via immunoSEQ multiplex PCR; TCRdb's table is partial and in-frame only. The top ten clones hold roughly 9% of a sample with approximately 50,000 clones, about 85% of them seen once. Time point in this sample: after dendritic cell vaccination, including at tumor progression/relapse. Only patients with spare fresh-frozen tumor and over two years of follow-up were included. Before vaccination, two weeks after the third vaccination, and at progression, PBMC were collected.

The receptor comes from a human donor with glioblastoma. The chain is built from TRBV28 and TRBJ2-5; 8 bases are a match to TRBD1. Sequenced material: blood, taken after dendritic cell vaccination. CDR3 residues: CASSSDRAKETQYF. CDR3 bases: TGTGCCAGCAGTTCGGACAGGGCGAAAGAGACCCAGTACTTC. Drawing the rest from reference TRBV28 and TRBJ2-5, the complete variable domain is DVKVTQSSRYLVKRTGEKVFLECVQDMDHENMFWYRQDPGLGLRLIYFSYDVKMKEKGDIPEGYSVSREKKERFSLILESASTNQTSMYLCASSSDRAKETQYFGPGTRLLVL.